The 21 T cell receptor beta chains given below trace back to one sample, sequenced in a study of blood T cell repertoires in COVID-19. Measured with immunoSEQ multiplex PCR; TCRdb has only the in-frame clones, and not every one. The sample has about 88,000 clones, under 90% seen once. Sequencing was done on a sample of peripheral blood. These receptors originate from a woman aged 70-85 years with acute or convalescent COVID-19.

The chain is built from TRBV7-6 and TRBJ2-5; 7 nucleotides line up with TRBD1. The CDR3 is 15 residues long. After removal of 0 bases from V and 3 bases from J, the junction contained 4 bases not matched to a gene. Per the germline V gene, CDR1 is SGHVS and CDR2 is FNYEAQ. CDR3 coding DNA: TGTGCCAGCAGCTTAGCGCGGCAGGGGGAAGAGACCCAGTACTTC. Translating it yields CASSLARQGEETQYF.

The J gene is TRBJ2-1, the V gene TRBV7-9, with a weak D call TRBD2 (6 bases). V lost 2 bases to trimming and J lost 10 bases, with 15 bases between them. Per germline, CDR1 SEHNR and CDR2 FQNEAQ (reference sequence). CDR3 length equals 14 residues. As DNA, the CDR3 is TGTGCCAGCAGCTTACTCCGCGGGGCGGAGGAGCAGTTCTTC. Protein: CASSLLRGAEEQFF.

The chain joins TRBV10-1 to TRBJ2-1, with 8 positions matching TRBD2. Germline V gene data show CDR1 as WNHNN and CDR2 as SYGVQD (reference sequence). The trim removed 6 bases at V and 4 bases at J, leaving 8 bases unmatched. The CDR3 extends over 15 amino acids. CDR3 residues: CASSDGGAGYNEQFF. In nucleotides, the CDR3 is TGCGCCAGCAGCGACGGGGGGGCAGGGTACAATGAGCAGTTCTTC.

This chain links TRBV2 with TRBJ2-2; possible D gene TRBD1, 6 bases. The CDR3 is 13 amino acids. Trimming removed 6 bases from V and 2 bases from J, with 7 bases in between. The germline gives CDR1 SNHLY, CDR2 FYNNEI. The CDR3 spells CASRDRNTGELFF. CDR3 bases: TGTGCCAGCAGGGACAGAAACACCGGGGAGCTGTTTTTT.

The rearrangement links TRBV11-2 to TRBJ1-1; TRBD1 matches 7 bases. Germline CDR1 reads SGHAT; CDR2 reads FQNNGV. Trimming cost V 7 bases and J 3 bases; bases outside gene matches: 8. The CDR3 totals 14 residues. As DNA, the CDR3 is TGTGCCAGCACCAAGCCCGGGACAGACACTGAAGCTTTCTTT. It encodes CASTKPGTDTEAFF.

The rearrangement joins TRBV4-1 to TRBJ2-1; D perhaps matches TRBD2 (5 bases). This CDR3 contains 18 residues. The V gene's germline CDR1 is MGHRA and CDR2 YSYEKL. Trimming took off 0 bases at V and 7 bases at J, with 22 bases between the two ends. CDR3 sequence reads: CASSQDPGSVTPRNEQFF. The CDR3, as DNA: TGCGCCAGCAGCCAAGATCCAGGTAGCGTGACCCCTCGAAATGAGCAGTTCTTC.

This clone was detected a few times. Here the CDR3 DNA reads TGTGCCAGCAGTCGACAGGGAGGGCTGTTTTTT. Translation: CASSRQGGLFF. The chain combines TRBV6-5 with TRBJ2-2; TRBD1 might be the D (7 bases). V lost 5 bases to trimming and J lost 13 bases, with 11 bases between them. The CDR3 is 11 residues long. From germline, CDR1 is MNHEY and CDR2 SVGAGI.

The CDR3: CASSLSGGISYEQYV. DNA for the CDR3: TGTGCCAGCAGCCTTTCGGGGGGTATCTCCTACGAGCAGTACGTC. The chain links TRBV7-2 to TRBJ2-7, with 7 bases matching TRBD2. Trimming cost V 5 bases and J 0 bases; bases outside gene matches: 7. The CDR3 has 15 amino acids. Germline V gene data show CDR1 as SGHTA and CDR2 as FQGNSA.

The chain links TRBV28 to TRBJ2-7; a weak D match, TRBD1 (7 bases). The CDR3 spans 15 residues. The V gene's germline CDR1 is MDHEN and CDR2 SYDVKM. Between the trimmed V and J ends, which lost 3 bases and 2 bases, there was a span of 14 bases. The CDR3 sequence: CASSLELRGAYEQYV. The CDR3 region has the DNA TGTGCCAGCAGTTTGGAACTCAGGGGGGCCTACGAGCAGTACGTC.

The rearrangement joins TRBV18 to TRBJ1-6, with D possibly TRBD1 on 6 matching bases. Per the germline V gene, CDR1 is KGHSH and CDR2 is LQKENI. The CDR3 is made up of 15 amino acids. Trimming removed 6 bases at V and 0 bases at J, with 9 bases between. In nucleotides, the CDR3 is TGTGCCAGCTCCACAGGGAGCTCCTATAATTCACCCCTCCACTTT. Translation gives CASSTGSSYNSPLHF.

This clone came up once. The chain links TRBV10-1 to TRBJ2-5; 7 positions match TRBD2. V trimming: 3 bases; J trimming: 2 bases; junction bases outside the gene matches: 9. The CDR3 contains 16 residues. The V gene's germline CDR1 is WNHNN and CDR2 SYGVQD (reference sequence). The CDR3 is CASSEGTSARQETQYF. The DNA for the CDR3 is TGCGCCAGCAGTGAAGGAACTAGCGCACGACAAGAGACCCAGTACTTC.

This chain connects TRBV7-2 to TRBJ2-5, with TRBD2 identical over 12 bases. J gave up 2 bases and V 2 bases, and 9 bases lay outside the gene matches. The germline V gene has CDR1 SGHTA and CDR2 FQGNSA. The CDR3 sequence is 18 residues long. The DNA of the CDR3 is TGTGCCAGCAGCTTACGGCTAGCGGGAGGGGGGAGTCAAGAGACCCAGTACTTC. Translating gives CASSLRLAGGGSQETQYF.

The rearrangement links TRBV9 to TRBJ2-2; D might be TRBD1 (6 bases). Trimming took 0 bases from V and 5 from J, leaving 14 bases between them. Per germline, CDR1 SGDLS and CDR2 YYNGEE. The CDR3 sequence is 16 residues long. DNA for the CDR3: TGTGCCAGCAGCGTAGCTTCAGGGGCAGAGACCGGGGAGCTGTTTTTT. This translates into CASSVASGAETGELFF.

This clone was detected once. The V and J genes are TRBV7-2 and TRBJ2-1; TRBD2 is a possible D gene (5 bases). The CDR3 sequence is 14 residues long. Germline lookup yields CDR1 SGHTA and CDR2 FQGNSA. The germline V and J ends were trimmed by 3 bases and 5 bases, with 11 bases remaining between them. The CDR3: CASSLRELNNEQFF. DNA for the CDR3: TGTGCCAGCAGCTTGAGGGAATTAAACAATGAGCAGTTCTTC.

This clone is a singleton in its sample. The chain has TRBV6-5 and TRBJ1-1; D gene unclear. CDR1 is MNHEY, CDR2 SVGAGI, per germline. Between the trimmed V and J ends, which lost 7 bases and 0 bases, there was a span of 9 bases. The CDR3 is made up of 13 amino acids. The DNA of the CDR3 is TGTGCCAGCATGCGCATTTTGAACACTGAAGCTTTCTTT. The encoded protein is CASMRILNTEAFF.

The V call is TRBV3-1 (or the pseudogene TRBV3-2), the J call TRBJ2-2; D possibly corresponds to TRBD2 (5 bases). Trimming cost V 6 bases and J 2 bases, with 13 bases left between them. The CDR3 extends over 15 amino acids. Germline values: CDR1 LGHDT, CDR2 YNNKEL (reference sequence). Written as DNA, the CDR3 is TGTGCCAGCAGTTTTTGGAGGTTCAACACCGGGGAGCTGTTTTTT. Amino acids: CASSFWRFNTGELFF.

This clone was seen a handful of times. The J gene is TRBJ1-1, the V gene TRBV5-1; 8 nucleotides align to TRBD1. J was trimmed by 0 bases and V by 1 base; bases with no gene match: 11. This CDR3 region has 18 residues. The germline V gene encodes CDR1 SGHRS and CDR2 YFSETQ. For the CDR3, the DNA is TGCGCCAGCAGCTTGACCGGTCGGGCAGGGGGCATGAACACTGAAGCTTTCTTT. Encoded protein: CASSLTGRAGGMNTEAFF. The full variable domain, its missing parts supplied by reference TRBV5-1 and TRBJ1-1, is KAGVTQTPRYLIKTRGQQVTLSCSPISGHRSVSWYQQTPGQGLQFLFEYFSETQRNKGNFPGRFSGRQFSNSRSEMNVSTLELGDSALYLCASSLTGRAGGMNTEAFFGQGTRLTVV.

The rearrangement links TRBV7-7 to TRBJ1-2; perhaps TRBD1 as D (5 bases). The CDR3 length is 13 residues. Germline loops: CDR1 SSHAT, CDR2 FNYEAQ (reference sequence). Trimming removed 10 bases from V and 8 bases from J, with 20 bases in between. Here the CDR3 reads CAISSKGEGGYTF. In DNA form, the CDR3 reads TGTGCCATCTCAAGCAAAGGGGAAGGAGGCTACACCTTC. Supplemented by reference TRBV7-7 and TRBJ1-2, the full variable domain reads GAGVSQSPRYKVTKRGQDVTLRCDPISSHATLYWYQQALGQGPEFLTYFNYEAQPDKSGLPSDRFSAERPEGSISTLTIQRTEQRDSAMYRCAISSKGEGGYTFGSGTRLTVV.

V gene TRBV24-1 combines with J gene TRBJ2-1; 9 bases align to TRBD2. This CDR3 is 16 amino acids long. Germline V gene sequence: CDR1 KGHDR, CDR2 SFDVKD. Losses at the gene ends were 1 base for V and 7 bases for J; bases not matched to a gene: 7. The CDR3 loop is CATSDFLSGGRNEQFF. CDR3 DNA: TGTGCCACCAGTGATTTCTTGAGCGGGGGGAGGAATGAGCAGTTCTTC.

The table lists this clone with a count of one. The CDR3 sequence is CASSLDQGRNTIYF. CDR3 DNA: TGCGCCAGCAGCTTGGATCAGGGGCGAAACACCATATATTTT. V and J are TRBV5-1 and TRBJ1-3, with D possibly matching TRBD1 (6 bases). V was pared by 0 bases and J by 5 bases, with 9 bases between. The germline CDR1 and CDR2 sequences are SGHRS and YFSETQ. The CDR3 has 14 amino acids.

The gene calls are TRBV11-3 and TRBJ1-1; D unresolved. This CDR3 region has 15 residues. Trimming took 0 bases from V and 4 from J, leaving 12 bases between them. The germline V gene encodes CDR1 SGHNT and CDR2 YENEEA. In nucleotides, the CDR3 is TGTGCCAGCAGCTTAGATCCCCTGGGAGGCACTGAAGCTTTCTTT. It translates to CASSLDPLGGTEAFF.